This is a list of T cell receptor beta chains from one sample in a study of shared clonotypes between healthy human individuals. Repertoires were generated with immunoSEQ multiplex PCR, while TCRdb's copy carries only in-frame clones and drops some. The data hold over 950,000 clones, with approximately 75% observed a single time. Sequencing was carried out using memory CD4+ T cells from PBMCs. These receptors originate from a man younger than 35 in good health. Some clones in this sample may be carry-over from other donors' samples. CDR3s include the opening cysteine and the closing phenylalanine or tryptophan. D genes are given only for firm matches. Clone size appears in some rows only: once, few, many, or a class for an expanded clone.

TRBJ2-4 . . TRBV4-1 CASSQGRLDGVKNIQYF TGCGCCAGCAGCCAGGGAAGACTAGACGGTGTCAAAAACATTCAGTACTTC
TRBJ1-1 . . TRBV19 CASSIRGGAFF TGTGCCAGTAGTATTAGGGGTGGAGCTTTCTTT
TRBJ2-2 . . TRBV5-1 CASSLRGEGTGELFF TGCGCCAGCAGCCTCCGGGGCGAGGGCACCGGGGAGCTGTTTTTT
TRBJ2-2 . . TRBV4-3 CASSQDSRVNTGELFF TGCGCCAGCAGCCAAGATAGCAGGGTGAACACCGGGGAGCTGTTTTTT
TRBJ2-7 . TRBD2 TRBV5-1 CASSLLSSGSYEQYF TGCGCCAGCAGCCTACTTTCTAGCGGGAGTTACGAGCAGTACTTC
TRBJ2-2 . . TRBV7-9 CASSLQGSGELFF TGTGCCAGCAGCTTACAGGGGTCCGGGGAGCTGTTTTTT
TRBJ2-5 . . TRBV21-1 CASSPQYF TGTGCCAGCAGCCCTCAGTACTTC
TRBJ2-7 . TRBD2 TRBV28 CASSSAGREAYEQYF TGTGCCAGCAGTTCGGCTGGGCGGGAGGCCTACGAGCAGTACTTC
TRBJ1-2 . TRBD1 TRBV28 CASSPQSEGARTYGYTF TGTGCCAGCAGTCCCCAAAGTGAGGGGGCGCGGACCTATGGCTACACCTTC
TRBJ2-3 . . TRBV30 CAWSIQGGDTQYF TGTGCCTGGAGTATCCAGGGCGGAGATACGCAGTATTTT
TRBJ2-5 . . TRBV20-1 CSAHGGETQYF TGCAGTGCTCACGGTGGAGAGACCCAGTACTTC
TRBJ2-1 . TRBD2 TRBV7-9 CASSLSSSSGRAQFF TGTGCCAGCAGCCTAAGTTCCTCTAGCGGGAGGGCTCAGTTCTTC
TRBJ2-3 . . TRBV5-1 CASGPVDTQYF TGCGCCAGCGGACCAGTAGATACGCAGTATTTT
TRBJ1-2 once . TRBV29-1 CSVEGRLGNYGYTF TGCAGCGTTGAAGGGCGGTTAGGCAACTATGGCTACACCTTC
TRBJ2-7 . TRBD1 TRBV5-6 CASTTSVPGQYYEQYF TGTGCCAGCACCACCTCAGTACCGGGACAGTACTACGAGCAGTACTTC
TRBJ1-4 . . TRBV19 CASSSDLDEKLFF TGTGCCAGTAGTTCCGATCTCGATGAAAAACTGTTTTTT
TRBJ2-3 few . TRBV4-1 CASSQEPFTDTQYF TGCGCCAGCAGCCAAGAGCCCTTCACAGATACGCAGTATTTT
TRBJ2-2 . . TRBV7-6 CASSRRGTGESPGELFF TGTGCCAGCAGCCGGAGGGGAACGGGAGAAAGCCCCGGGGAGCTGTTTTTT
TRBJ1-5 . . TRBV5-6 CASSPGGGKPQHF TGTGCCAGCAGCCCGGGAGGAGGGAAGCCCCAGCATTTT
TRBJ2-1 . TRBD2 TRBV4-3 CASSQGLAVEQFF TGCGCCAGCAGCCAAGGACTAGCAGTTGAGCAGTTCTTC
TRBJ1-5 many . TRBV2 CASSLDRVNQPQHF TGTGCCAGCAGCCTCGATAGGGTCAATCAGCCCCAGCATTTT
TRBJ2-3 once . TRBV11-3 CASSLGGTSNTDTQYF TGTGCCAGCAGCTTAGGTGGGACCTCTAATACAGATACGCAGTATTTT
TRBJ1-5 . TRBD1 TRBV27 CASRGQGKGQPQHF TGTGCCAGCAGGGGACAGGGGAAGGGTCAGCCCCAGCATTTT
TRBJ2-1 . . TRBV5-4 CASSLTRTDNEQFF TGTGCCAGCAGCCTAACACGGACAGACAATGAGCAGTTCTTC
TRBJ1-5 few . TRBV10-3 CAISKHRDKSNQPQHF TGTGCCATCAGTAAACATCGGGACAAAAGCAATCAGCCCCAGCATTTT
TRBJ2-3 . . TRBV27 CASSHRGDTQYF TGTGCCAGCAGTCATAGGGGTGATACGCAGTATTTT
TRBJ2-6 few . TRBV4-2 CASSQEGRVGSGANVLTF TGTGCCAGCAGCCAAGAGGGCAGGGTAGGCTCTGGGGCCAACGTCCTGACTTTC
TRBJ1-1 . TRBD1 TRBV10-3 CAISAGGLNTEAFF TGTGCCATCAGTGCAGGGGGCTTGAACACTGAAGCTTTCTTT
TRBJ2-7 . TRBD1 TRBV9 CASSPRTGEYYEQYF TGTGCCAGCAGCCCCCGGACAGGGGAGTACTACGAGCAGTACTTC
TRBJ1-5 few . TRBV30 CAWSVAGSQPQHF TGTGCCTGGAGTGTAGCAGGGAGCCAGCCCCAGCATTTT
TRBJ1-6 . . TRBV30 CAWSEQTNSPLHF TGTGCCTGGAGTGAGCAGACTAATTCACCCCTCCACTTT
TRBJ2-1 . TRBD1 TRBV5-8 CASSQGALNEQFF TGTGCCAGCAGCCAGGGGGCGCTCAATGAGCAGTTCTTC